This is a list of T cell receptor beta chains from one sample in a study of cytomegalovirus exposure and HLA in healthy donors. Method: immunoSEQ multiplex PCR; TCRdb's copy keeps in-frame clones and lacks some. This repertoire shows more than 150,000 clones, under 80% found once; its top ten account for about 2.5%. Material: PBMCs. The receptors stem from a woman aged 25-40 years in good health and CMV-seropositive. Both conserved end residues are part of each CDR3. A D gene is named only where the DNA matches it firmly. Where a row states a size, it is once, few, many or the class of an expanded clone; other rows omit it.

d_gene | abundance | len | j_gene | v_gene | CDR3aa | CDR3nt
- | - | 12 | TRBJ2-5 | TRBV11-3 | CASSLVEETQYF | TGTGCCAGCAGCTTAGTTGAGGAGACCCAGTACTTC
- | - | 17 | TRBJ2-2 | TRBV9 | CASNRRGGGANTGELFF | TGTGCCAGCAATCGTCGGGGAGGGGGAGCGAACACCGGGGAGCTGTTTTTT
TRBD1 | - | 15 | TRBJ2-7 | TRBV2 | CASSEAPTGSYEQYF | TGTGCCAGCAGTGAAGCGCCGACAGGGAGTTACGAGCAGTACTTC
- | - | 15 | TRBJ1-4 | TRBV28 | CASSSAQGLSEKLFF | TGTGCCAGCAGCTCCGCTCAGGGTCTTAGTGAAAAACTGTTTTTT
TRBD1 | - | 14 | TRBJ1-5 | TRBV30 | CAWSVGTGGQPQHF | TGTGCCTGGAGTGTAGGGACAGGGGGCCAGCCCCAGCATTTT
- | - | 15 | TRBJ2-2 | TRBV7-8 | CASSLSGLPTGELFF | TGTGCCAGCAGCCTGTCGGGACTCCCCACCGGGGAGCTGTTTTTT
- | - | 12 | TRBJ2-1 | TRBV6-6 | CASSPGSGEQFF | TGTGCCAGCAGCCCCGGTTCGGGTGAGCAGTTCTTC
- | once | 17 | TRBJ1-6 | TRBV5-6 | CASSFGLVGLYNSPLHF | TGTGCCAGCAGCTTCGGACTCGTCGGGCTCTATAATTCACCCCTCCACTTT
- | - | 16 | TRBJ1-5 | TRBV4-2 | CASSRWDRGGNQPQHF | TGTGCCAGCAGCCGATGGGATCGGGGGGGCAATCAGCCCCAGCATTTT
- | - | 19 | TRBJ2-2 | TRBV12-2 | CASRPPRDRAPVRTGELFF | TGTGCAAGTCGCCCGCCCCGGGACAGGGCCCCCGTGCGGACCGGGGAGCTGTTTTTT
TRBD1 | few | 17 | TRBJ1-1 | TRBV19 | CASSIRNRGLVNTEAFF | TGTGCCAGTAGTATTAGAAACAGGGGGCTTGTGAACACTGAAGCTTTCTTT
- | - | 15 | TRBJ1-5 | TRBV9 | CASSPHGDSNQPQHF | TGTGCCAGCAGCCCCCACGGTGATAGCAATCAGCCCCAGCATTTT
- | - | 10 | TRBJ2-2 | TRBV28 | CAGGTGELFF | TGTGCTGGCGGTACCGGGGAGCTGTTTTTT
TRBD1 | once | 16 | TRBJ1-2 | TRBV7-2 | CASSLDGGGGTGGYTF | TGTGCCAGCAGCTTAGACGGAGGAGGGGGCACAGGTGGCTACACCTTC
TRBD1 | few | 15 | TRBJ1-4 | TRBV10-2 | CASSAPGTGFEKLFF | TGCGCCAGCAGTGCCCCCGGGACAGGGTTTGAAAAACTGTTTTTT
TRBD2 | - | 16 | TRBJ2-1 | TRBV5-1 | CASSSERGPLYNEQFF | TGCGCCAGCAGCTCTGAGCGGGGCCCCCTTTACAATGAGCAGTTCTTC
- | once | 15 | TRBJ2-5 | TRBV11-2 | CASSDGTPFTETQYF | TGTGCCAGCAGCGACGGGACACCCTTCACGGAGACCCAGTACTTC
TRBD1 | - | 16 | TRBJ2-5 | TRBV19 | CASSHRQGYGQETQYF | TGTGCCAGTAGTCACCGACAGGGGTACGGCCAAGAGACCCAGTACTTC
- | - | 14 | TRBJ1-1 | TRBV7-3 | CASSSSGGDTEAFF | TGTGCCAGCAGCTCCAGTGGGGGGGACACTGAAGCTTTCTTT
- | - | 15 | TRBJ1-3 | TRBV21-1 | CASSKIPSAGNTIYF | TGTGCCAGCAGCAAAATTCCTAGTGCTGGAAACACCATATATTTT
TRBD1 | - | 14 | TRBJ1-4 | TRBV27 | CASSPGTGGEKLFF | TGTGCCAGCAGCCCCGGGACAGGGGGTGAAAAACTGTTTTTT
- | - | 13 | TRBJ1-6 | TRBV9 | CASSVTGSSPLHF | TGTGCCAGCAGCGTTACGGGGAGTTCACCCCTCCACTTT
TRBD2 | few | 17 | TRBJ2-2 | TRBV28 | CASSLGLAGGRTGELFF | TGTGCCAGCAGTCTAGGACTAGCGGGGGGCCGCACCGGGGAGCTGTTTTTT
- | - | 13 | TRBJ1-4 | TRBV6-5 | CASSYGGGEKLFF | TGTGCCAGCAGTTACGGGGGAGGCGAAAAACTGTTTTTT
TRBD2 | - | 18 | TRBJ2-3 | TRBV5-4 | CASSLGIAGGGSTDTQYF | TGTGCCAGCAGCTTGGGGATAGCGGGGGGGGGTAGCACAGATACGCAGTATTTT
TRBD2 | once | 16 | TRBJ2-6 | TRBV10-3 | CAIAGGAPSGANVLTF | TGTGCCATCGCGGGGGGCGCCCCCTCTGGGGCCAACGTCCTGACTTTC
- | - | 14 | TRBJ2-1 | TRBV10-2 | CASRDRIGDNEQFF | TGCGCCAGCAGAGACAGGATCGGCGACAATGAGCAGTTCTTC
TRBD1 | - | 14 | TRBJ2-7 | TRBV7-2 | CASSRQGAVSGQYF | TGTGCCAGCAGCCGACAGGGGGCTGTCTCCGGGCAGTACTTC
- | - | 17 | TRBJ2-7 | TRBV7-6 | CASSPHTGGGPSYEQYF | TGTGCCAGCAGCCCACATACAGGGGGGGGTCCTAGCTACGAGCAGTACTTC
TRBD1 | - | 17 | TRBJ2-7 | TRBV18 | CASSPQAPGQGSYEQYF | TGTGCCAGCTCACCTCAGGCCCCGGGACAGGGGTCCTACGAGCAGTACTTC
TRBD1 | - | 14 | TRBJ2-5 | TRBV7-9 | CASSSYRGQETQYF | TGTGCCAGCAGCTCTTACAGGGGTCAAGAGACCCAGTACTTC
TRBD1 | - | 17 | TRBJ2-5 | TRBV7-2 | CASSLWGSGGKGETQYF | TGTGCCAGCAGCCTATGGGGTTCAGGGGGTAAGGGAGAGACCCAGTACTTC
TRBD1 | - | 13 | TRBJ2-5 | TRBV5-1 | CASSGTAQETQYF | TGCGCCAGCAGCGGGACAGCCCAAGAGACCCAGTACTTC
- | - | 12 | TRBJ2-7 | TRBV29-1 | CSVAQGSYEQYF | TGCAGCGTTGCCCAGGGGTCCTACGAGCAGTACTTC
- | - | 17 | TRBJ1-6 | TRBV11-2 | CASSLDVLGRDNSPLHF | TGTGCCAGCAGCTTAGATGTCTTAGGCAGGGATAATTCACCCCTCCACTTT
- | few | 13 | TRBJ1-3 | TRBV2 | CASRIANGNTIYF | TGTGCCAGCAGAATAGCAAATGGAAACACCATATATTTT
TRBD1 | - | 15 | TRBJ1-4 | TRBV28 | CASQNLGQGGEKLFF | TGTGCCAGTCAGAACCTAGGACAGGGAGGTGAAAAACTGTTTTTT
- | - | 17 | TRBJ2-1 | TRBV5-1 | CASSLAQAGPRGNEQFF | TGCGCCAGCAGCTTGGCCCAAGCGGGGCCAAGGGGGAATGAGCAGTTCTTC
- | - | 14 | TRBJ2-7 | TRBV5-5 | CASSLSLGAYEQYF | TGTGCCAGCAGCTTGTCTTTAGGGGCCTACGAGCAGTACTTC
- | - | 12 | TRBJ2-1 | TRBV5-1 | CASSLQGGEQFF | TGCGCCAGCAGCTTGCAAGGAGGTGAGCAGTTCTTC
TRBD2 | - | 16 | TRBJ2-5 | TRBV7-2 | CASSLGAGGPQETQYF | TGTGCCAGCAGCTTGGGCGCGGGGGGCCCACAAGAGACCCAGTACTTC
TRBD2 | - | 14 | TRBJ2-5 | TRBV28 | CASRAGGQLETQYF | TGTGCCAGCAGGGCGGGGGGGCAGTTAGAGACCCAGTACTTC
- | - | 15 | TRBJ2-1 | TRBV13 | CASLREDSSYNEQFF | TGTGCCAGCCTCCGTGAGGATAGCTCCTACAATGAGCAGTTCTTC
TRBD1 | - | 15 | TRBJ2-7 | TRBV9 | CASSVAGTGAYEQYF | TGTGCCAGCAGCGTAGCCGGGACAGGGGCCTACGAGCAGTACTTC
TRBD2 | once | 14 | TRBJ2-3 | TRBV10-1 | CASSDGGGTDTQYF | TGCGCCAGCAGTGACGGGGGGGGCACAGATACGCAGTATTTT
TRBD1 | - | 15 | TRBJ2-7 | TRBV2 | CASRTDRIESYEQYF | TGTGCCAGCAGGACGGACAGGATTGAGTCCTACGAGCAGTACTTC